This entry lists 21 T cell receptor beta chains sequenced from one sample in a study of T-cell memory formation after mild COVID-19. Each CDR3 protein gets one entry after TCRdb re-called the 5' RACE reads with MiXCR. The sample yields under 350,000 distinct CDR3 sequences, roughly 15% seen once. The sample consisted of PBMCs or a T cell subset sorted from them (not recorded which). These receptor sequences come from a man aged 18 to 29 who had mild COVID-19 (a few samples of this study predate the infection). Cell type and time point are not known.

This clonotype has more than one count but fewer than ten. This rearrangement joins TRBV7-9 to TRBJ1-1; D unclear. The CDR3 runs 13 residues. From germline, CDR1 is SEHNR and CDR2 FQNEAQ (reference sequence). Between the trimmed V and J ends, which lost 4 bases and 5 bases, there was a span of 11 bases. CDR3 nucleotides: TGTGCCAGCAGCTCTCCAGTCGGGACTGAAGCTTTCTTT. It is translated as CASSSPVGTEAFF.

This clonotype appeared many times. J is TRBJ2-1 and V is TRBV6-5; D gene unclear. This CDR3 spans 13 amino acids. Trimming removed 5 bases from V and 2 bases from J, with 7 bases in between. CDR1 and CDR2 (germline): MNHEY, SVGAGI. CDR3 loop: CASSLRPYNEQFF. CDR3 bases: TGTGCCAGCAGTCTCAGGCCCTACAATGAGCAGTTCTTC.

This clonotype was counted only a few times. CDR3 sequence: CASSGGLAGGTDTQYF. Written as DNA, the CDR3 is TGTGCCAGCAGCGGAGGACTAGCGGGGGGCACAGATACGCAGTATTTT. The V and J genes are TRBV9 and TRBJ2-3; the match to TRBD2 covers 13 bases. CDR1 SGDLS and CDR2 YYNGEE come from the germline V gene. CDR3 length equals 16 residues. V shed 3 bases and J 1 base; nucleotides not matched to a gene: 2. The variable domain in full, completed from reference TRBV9 and TRBJ2-3, reads DSGVTQTPKHLITATGQRVTLRCSPRSGDLSVYWYQQSLDQGLQFLIQYYNGEERAKGNILERFSAQQFPDLHSELNLSSLELGDSALYFCASSGGLAGGTDTQYFGPGTRLTVL.

This clonotype was seen more than once but under ten times. The CDR3: CASSLASGGLGEQFF. DNA for the CDR3: TGTGCCAGCAGCTTAGCATCGGGGGGCCTCGGTGAGCAGTTCTTC. The chain is built from TRBV7-2 and TRBJ2-1, with D perhaps matching TRBD2 (7 bases). Germline values: CDR1 SGHTA, CDR2 FQGNSA. Trimming took off 0 bases at V and 9 bases at J, with 15 bases between the two ends. The CDR3 totals 15 residues.

Ten or more counts support this clonotype. This chain links TRBV5-1 with TRBJ2-3; D not certain. V was pared by 0 bases and J by 6 bases, with 8 bases between. The germline V gene has CDR1 SGHRS and CDR2 YFSETQ. The CDR3 runs to 13 residues. The CDR3 spells CASSLGTDDTQYF. The CDR3 nucleotides read TGCGCCAGCAGCTTGGGCACAGACGATACGCAGTATTTT.

In its sample, this clonotype was seen many times. The rearrangement uses TRBV12-3 or TRBV12-4 and TRBJ2-5, with a possible D match to TRBD1 (5 bases). V gave up 5 bases and J gave up 4 bases, with 14 bases separating them. The CDR3 is made up of 14 amino acids. This CDR3 is CASSPRDSRETQYF. DNA for the CDR3: TGTGCCAGCAGTCCGAGAGACAGCCGAGAGACCCAGTACTTC.

In its sample, this clonotype was seen a few times. The V and J genes are TRBV13 and TRBJ1-2, with D unresolved. The V and J ends lost 4 bases and 3 bases respectively, with 15 bases between them. This CDR3 comprises 15 residues. Germline loops: CDR1 PRHDT, CDR2 FYEKMQ (reference sequence). CDR3 in amino acids: CASSWSGSYDYGYTF. The CDR3 DNA sequence: TGTGCCAGCAGCTGGTCCGGGAGCTACGACTATGGCTACACCTTC.

The chain employs TRBV12-3 or TRBV12-4 and TRBJ1-2; D call uncertain. The ends were cut back, 1 base at V and 8 bases at J, with 5 bases in the middle. CDR3 length equals 11 residues. In DNA form, the CDR3 reads TGTGCCAGCAGTTTAGGGGAGGGCTACACCTTC. Translation: CASSLGEGYTF.

This chain uses TRBV20-1 with TRBJ1-1, with 10 bases matching TRBD1. V lost 3 bases and J lost 0; bases outside the gene matches: 7. The CDR3 runs 16 residues. Germline CDR1 DFQATT, CDR2 SNEGSKA (reference sequence). The CDR3 region is CSASRLDRGVNTEAFF. DNA for the CDR3: TGCAGTGCTAGCCGTTTGGACAGGGGGGTGAACACTGAAGCTTTCTTT.

This rearrangement joins TRBV6-6 to TRBJ1-2; the match to TRBD1 covers 8 bases. The CDR3 consists of 14 residues. Trimming took 2 bases from V and 8 from J; bases not matched to a gene: 7. Germline CDR1 MNHNY, CDR2 SVGAGI (reference sequence). CDR3 loop: CASSYADREVGYTF. As DNA, the CDR3 is TGTGCCAGCAGTTACGCGGACAGGGAGGTCGGCTACACCTTC.

The chain carries TRBV7-2 and TRBJ2-3, with 8 bases matching TRBD1. The germline V gene has CDR1 SGHTA and CDR2 FQGNSA. J gave up 5 bases and V 0 bases, and 7 bases lay outside the gene matches. The CDR3 covers 16 residues. The CDR3 coding sequence is TGTGCCAGCAGCTTAGCCGGGGCAGGGGGCAAAGATACGCAGTATTTT. It is translated as CASSLAGAGGKDTQYF.

The rearrangement joins TRBV2 to TRBJ2-7; 8 bases agree with TRBD1. J gave up 4 bases and V 7 bases, and 6 bases lay outside the gene matches. The V gene's germline CDR1 is SNHLY and CDR2 FYNNEI. The length of the CDR3 is 13 residues. The CDR3 sequence is CASIGTGQYEQYF. CDR3 nucleotide sequence: TGTGCCAGCATCGGGACAGGACAATACGAGCAGTACTTC. The full variable domain, in which reference TRBV2 and TRBJ2-7 provide the parts outside the CDR3, is EPEVTQTPSHQVTQMGQEVILRCVPISNHLYFYWYRQILGQKVEFLVSFYNNEISEKSEIFDDQFSVERPDGSNFTLKIRSTKLEDSAMYFCASIGTGQYEQYFGPGTRLTVT.

This clonotype showed up just a few times. The V gene is TRBV2, the J gene TRBJ2-7, with 9 bases lining up with TRBD1. This CDR3 spans 12 amino acids. Germline values: CDR1 SNHLY, CDR2 FYNNEI. V shed 6 bases and J 5 bases; nucleotides not matched to a gene: 2. The CDR3 sequence is CASRDRGDEQYV. The CDR3 DNA reads TGTGCCAGCAGGGACAGGGGAGACGAGCAGTACGTC.

This clonotype was observed a handful of times. The V call is TRBV6-6, the J call TRBJ1-1; D gene uncertain. The CDR3 runs 12 residues. In germline, CDR1 is MNHNY, CDR2 SVGAGI (reference sequence). Trimming removed 7 bases at V and 10 bases at J, with 16 bases between. CDR3 bases: TGTGCCAGCACCTTCAGACCCCCGGGAGCTTTCTTT. Encoded protein: CASTFRPPGAFF.

This clonotype turned up a few times. The chain links TRBV6-5 to TRBJ2-7; D is tentatively TRBD1 or TRBD2 (5 bases each). CDR3 length equals 16 residues. Germline V gene lookup returns CDR1 MNHEY and CDR2 SVGAGI. V was shortened by 1 base and J by 6 bases, with 19 bases between the two germline ends. CDR3 DNA sequence: TGTGCCAGCAGTTACTTCTTGGGGACCCGGAGTGTCGAGCAGTACTTC. Protein sequence: CASSYFLGTRSVEQYF.

The V gene is TRBV5-1, the J gene TRBJ2-7; TRBD2 is a possible D gene (5 bases). This CDR3 spans 13 amino acids. The ends were cut back, 5 bases at V and 4 bases at J, with 13 bases in the middle. Per germline, CDR1 SGHRS and CDR2 YFSETQ. CDR3 sequence reads: CASSRDPGYEQYF. CDR3 DNA: TGCGCCAGCAGTCGGGATCCGGGGTACGAGCAGTACTTC.

In this sample, this clonotype turned up a few times. The chain carries TRBV7-9 and TRBJ2-5; 8 bases fit TRBD2. The junction had 8 bases not matched to a gene; V was cut back by 3 bases and J by 5 bases. The CDR3 loop spans 15 amino acids. The germline gives CDR1 SEHNR, CDR2 FQNEAQ (reference sequence). CDR3 DNA sequence: TGTGCCAGCAGCTTGGTAGCGGGGACGGGGGAGACCCAGTACTTC. Translating it yields CASSLVAGTGETQYF.

The chain recombines TRBV20-1 with TRBJ2-3; D perhaps matches TRBD2 (6 bases). With 4 bases removed from V and 1 base from J, the gap between germline ends came to 15 bases. The CDR3 length is 15 residues. Germline CDR1 is DFQATT and CDR2 is SNEGSKA (reference sequence). In DNA form, the CDR3 reads TGCAGTGCTATCAAGGGAGGCACGGGCACAGATACGCAGTATTTT. As protein: CSAIKGGTGTDTQYF.

The genes are TRBV7-8 and TRBJ2-3; D uncertain. V was shortened by 4 bases and J by 0 bases, with 17 bases between the two germline ends. The germline V gene has CDR1 SGHVS and CDR2 FQNEAQ. The CDR3 totals 17 residues. The CDR3: CASSSRGSILSTDTQYF. The CDR3 DNA reads as TGTGCCAGCAGCTCCCGAGGATCTATCTTGAGCACAGATACGCAGTATTTT.

This clonotype was found a few times. The chain links TRBV10-3 to TRBJ2-2; 8 bases fit TRBD1. The CDR3 extends over 15 amino acids. Germline-derived CDR1 and CDR2 are ENHRY and SYGVKD. J gave up 4 bases and V 4 bases, and 5 bases lay outside the gene matches. CDR3 region: CAISAPGQATGELFF. The CDR3 region has the DNA TGTGCCATCAGTGCCCCGGGACAGGCCACCGGGGAGCTGTTTTTT.

The J gene is TRBJ2-3, the V gene TRBV7-3; TRBD2 matches at 9 bases. The CDR3 sequence is 15 residues long. The ends lost 5 bases at V and 4 bases at J; junction bases unmatched: 7. Germline V gives CDR1 SGHTA, CDR2 FQGTGA. This chain's CDR3 is CASSLGTSPADTQYF. DNA for the CDR3: TGTGCCAGCAGCCTAGGGACTAGCCCTGCAGATACGCAGTATTTT.